One TCR beta chain is described in this entry. Sequencing was performed with immunoSEQ multiplex PCR; in TCRdb, only in-frame clones are kept and a portion is missing. The table has about 2 million clones, approximately 94% seen once. This record belongs to a study of shared clonotypes between healthy human individuals. CD45RO-negative, CCR7-positively selected cells formed the naive CD8 fraction, excluding terminally differentiated effector memory CD45RA+ cells. Nashville, Tennessee was home to all donors, each a Caucasian adult. This sequence originates from a man aged 18 to 30 in good health. The source material was naive CD8+ T cells sorted from blood.

The CDR3 here is CASSSWASINQETQYF. The CDR3 nucleotides are TGTGCCAGCAGCTCATGGGCCTCAATTAATCAAGAGACCCAGTACTTC. This sequence joins TRBV7-9 and TRBJ2-5; D not certain. V was trimmed by 4 bases and J by 2 bases, leaving 17 bases between them. The CDR3 has 16 amino acids. From germline, CDR1 is SEHNR and CDR2 FQNEAQ (reference sequence).